The present entry profiles one TCR beta chain with its context. These data are taken from a study of blood T cell repertoires in COVID-19. Turning to the study itself: The study drew acute and convalescent COVID-19 samples from the United States, Italy and Spain. PBMCs, B-cell-depleted T cells, or T cells were the source of the cDNA or gDNA that made up the material.

TCRdb's copy holds only in-frame clones and misses some; the assay was immunoSEQ multiplex PCR. This table holds about 47,000 clones, approximately 80% found once. The source material was peripheral blood. The receptor was derived from a woman aged 60 to 75 with acute or convalescent COVID-19.

In DNA form, the CDR3 reads TGTGCCAGCAGCTTCGGGTCCGGGGAGCTGTTTTTT. Its translation: CASSFGSGELFF. This chain connects TRBV7-9 to TRBJ2-2; D unresolved. Germline CDR1 and CDR2: SEHNR and FQNEAQ (reference sequence). The CDR3 loop spans 12 amino acids. V lost 3 bases and J lost 6, with 5 bases in between.